Included here is one T cell receptor beta chain sequence, with context. Profiling relied on immunoSEQ multiplex PCR, and the TCRdb table lists in-frame clones only, not all of them. The data hold approximately 110,000 clones, with more than 70% observed a single time. This sample is part of a study of blood T cell repertoires in COVID-19. V lost 0 bases and J lost 6, with 17 bases in between. The CDR3 covers 17 residues. Germline values: CDR1 SEHNR, CDR2 FQNEAQ (reference sequence). This clonotype was obtained from a human donor in a cohort sampled during active COVID-19. Sample: peripheral blood. This chain joins TRBV7-9 and TRBJ2-2, with D perhaps TRBD1 (6 bases). The CDR3 here is CASSLAVGQGIAGELFF. The CDR3 DNA reads TGTGCCAGCAGCTTAGCGGTCGGTCAGGGGATCGCCGGGGAGCTGTTTTTT.